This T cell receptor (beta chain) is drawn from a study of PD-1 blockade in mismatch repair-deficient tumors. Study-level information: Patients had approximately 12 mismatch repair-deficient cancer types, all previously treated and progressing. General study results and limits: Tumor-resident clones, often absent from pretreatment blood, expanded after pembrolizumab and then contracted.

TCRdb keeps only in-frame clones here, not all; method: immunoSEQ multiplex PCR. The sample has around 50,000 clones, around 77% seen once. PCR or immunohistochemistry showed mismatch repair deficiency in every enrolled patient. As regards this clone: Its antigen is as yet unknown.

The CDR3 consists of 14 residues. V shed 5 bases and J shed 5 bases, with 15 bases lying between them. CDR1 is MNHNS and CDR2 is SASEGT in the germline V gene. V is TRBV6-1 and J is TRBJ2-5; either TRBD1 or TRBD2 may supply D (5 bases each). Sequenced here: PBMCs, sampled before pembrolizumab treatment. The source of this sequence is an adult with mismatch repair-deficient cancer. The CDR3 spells CASSLSRGRETQYF. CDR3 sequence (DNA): TGTGCCAGCAGTCTTTCCCGGGGACGGGAGACCCAGTACTTC.